The 30 T cell receptor beta chains listed next were all sequenced from one sample in a study of shared clonotypes between healthy human individuals. Libraries were prepared by immunoSEQ multiplex PCR; TCRdb keeps only in-frame clonotypes and omits some of them. The data show roughly 2.2 million clones, about 90% seen once. The sample taken for sequencing was naive CD4+ T cells from PBMCs. Subset denoted: CD45RA+ positively selected. The receptors originated from a man younger than 35 in good health. Some clones in this sample may be carry-over from other donors' samples.

To note about this clone: Other DNA sequences from this sample encode an identical CDR3 as well. The chain carries TRBV7-9 and TRBJ1-2; no clear D gene. The ends were cut back, 0 bases at V and 2 bases at J, with 7 bases in the middle. CDR1 and CDR2 (germline): SEHNR, FQNEAQ (reference sequence). This CDR3 has 14 amino acids. CDR3 nucleotides: TGTGCCAGCAGCTTAGCATCGGGAAACTATGGCTACACCTTC. Its protein is CASSLASGNYGYTF.

The CDR3 region has the DNA TGTGCCAGCAGCCCTACCGGACGGAACTACGAGCAGTACTTC. Protein sequence: CASSPTGRNYEQYF. The chain employs TRBV6-5 and TRBJ2-7; D not certain. CDR3 length: 14 amino acids. The V and J ends lost 6 bases and 3 bases respectively, with 15 bases between them. The germline V gene encodes CDR1 MNHEY and CDR2 SVGAGI.

The rearrangement uses TRBV28 and TRBJ2-7, with D possibly matching TRBD1 (6 bases). This CDR3 is built from 14 residues. V lost 2 bases and J 5 bases, leaving 13 bases between the germline ends. CDR1 is MDHEN, CDR2 SYDVKM, per germline. CDR3 nucleotides: TGTGCCAGCAGTTTAGCCAGGGGTGAACACGAGCAGTACTTC. The encoded protein is CASSLARGEHEQYF.

With respect to this clone: Within the sample, other DNA sequences also encode this same CDR3. CDR3 loop: CASSLLGQGAGEQYF. CDR3 nucleotides: TGTGCCAGCTCTCTCCTGGGACAGGGGGCGGGCGAGCAGTACTTC. This chain connects TRBV5-4 to TRBJ2-7; 12 nucleotides align to TRBD1. The CDR3 runs to 15 residues. J was trimmed by 6 bases and V by 7 bases; bases with no gene match: 11. Germline CDR1 and CDR2: SGHNT and YYREEE (reference sequence).

This chain connects TRBV20-1 to TRBJ2-3; D remains unclear. The CDR3 is 11 amino acids. The V gene lost 6 bases and the J gene lost 2 bases, with 6 bases spanning the gap. Germline V gene data show CDR1 as DFQATT and CDR2 as SNEGSKA (reference sequence). CDR3 residues: CSAPNTDTQYF. The DNA of the CDR3 is TGCAGTGCCCCTAACACAGATACGCAGTATTTT.

The chain employs TRBV6-1 and TRBJ1-3; D is perhaps TRBD1 (5 bases). This CDR3 has 15 amino acids. V lost 1 base and J lost 3, with 10 bases in between. Germline V lookup: CDR1 MNHNS, CDR2 SASEGT. The CDR3 loop reads CASSEVGGGGNTIYF. CDR3 nucleotide sequence: TGTGCCAGCAGTGAAGTTGGGGGTGGTGGAAACACCATATATTTT.

The chain recombines TRBV30 with TRBJ2-4, with 9 bases fitting TRBD2. Germline values: CDR1 GTSNPN, CDR2 SVGIG (reference sequence). The CDR3 is 13 amino acids. Trimming took 1 base from V and 7 from J; bases not matched to a gene: 2. For the CDR3, the DNA is TGTGCCTGGAGTGGGACTAGCGTGAACATTCAGTACTTC. The encoded protein is CAWSGTSVNIQYF.

The chain recombines TRBV25-1 with TRBJ2-3; 11 bases are a match to TRBD2. The length of the CDR3 is 16 residues. J lost 0 bases, V lost 5 bases, and 4 bases had no gene match. Germline V CDR1 and CDR2: MGHDK, SYGVNS. CDR3 coding DNA: TGTGCCAGCAGTCCCAGGACTAGCGGGAGCACAGATACGCAGTATTTT. Amino acids: CASSPRTSGSTDTQYF.

This clone has only one observation. The chain links TRBV9 to TRBJ2-5; TRBD1 might be the D (5 bases). V lost 5 bases and J lost 5, with 10 bases in between. There are 12 residues in the CDR3. Germline CDR1 SGDLS, CDR2 YYNGEE. This chain's CDR3 is CASSRGWETQYF. The CDR3 DNA follows: TGTGCCAGCAGTAGGGGTTGGGAGACCCAGTACTTC.

CDR3 sequence reads: CASSKFAPYRGQFAYEQYF. CDR3 bases: TGTGCCAGCAGCAAATTTGCCCCATACAGGGGGCAATTTGCCTACGAGCAGTACTTC. The chain employs TRBV21-1 and TRBJ2-7; the DNA was not used to check the table's D call, TRBD1. TRBV21-1 is assigned pseudogene status. This CDR3 comprises 19 residues.

This clone turned up a few times. This sequence joins TRBV28 and TRBJ2-7; 8 nucleotides line up with TRBD2. This CDR3 contains 14 residues. Trimming took 5 bases from V and 4 from J; bases not matched to a gene: 7. Germline V gives CDR1 MDHEN, CDR2 SYDVKM. The CDR3 sequence is CASSASSGTYEQYF. In DNA form, the CDR3 reads TGTGCCAGCAGTGCCAGTAGCGGGACGTACGAGCAGTACTTC.

A note on this clone: Other DNA sequences from this sample encode an identical CDR3 as well. The chain employs TRBV6-5 and TRBJ1-1; D uncertain. Trimming pared 0 bases from V and 2 bases from J, leaving 7 bases between. The CDR3 extends over 14 amino acids. Germline V lookup: CDR1 MNHEY, CDR2 SVGAGI. The CDR3 is CASSYSKLNTEAFF. DNA for the CDR3: TGTGCCAGCAGTTACTCGAAGTTAAACACTGAAGCTTTCTTT.

The CDR3 nucleotides read TGTGCCTGGAATCAGGGATATTACAATGAGCAGTTCTTC. This gives the protein CAWNQGYYNEQFF. This rearrangement joins TRBV30 to TRBJ2-1, with D perhaps matching TRBD1 (5 bases). The V gene lost 4 bases and the J gene lost 4 bases, with 11 bases spanning the gap. The CDR3 has 13 amino acids. CDR1 is GTSNPN and CDR2 is SVGIG in the germline V gene (reference sequence).

The chain combines TRBV19 with TRBJ2-2, with unresolved D. V was pared by 7 bases and J by 2 bases, with 5 bases between. Germline CDR1 LNHDA, CDR2 SQIVND (reference sequence). The CDR3 loop spans 12 amino acids. CDR3 DNA: TGTGCCAGTATCTCCAACACCGGGGAGCTGTTTTTT. This codes for CASISNTGELFF.

This chain joins TRBV7-2 and TRBJ2-1; 8 bases are shared with TRBD2. In germline, CDR1 is SGHTA, CDR2 FQGNSA. J was trimmed by 5 bases and V by 4 bases; bases with no gene match: 7. The CDR3 covers 15 residues. The CDR3 sequence is CASSSIAGTHNEQFF. The CDR3 nucleotides are TGTGCCAGCAGCTCGATAGCGGGAACCCACAATGAGCAGTTCTTC.

The chain couples TRBV25-1 to TRBJ2-5; D perhaps matches TRBD1 (6 bases). The germline V and J ends were trimmed by 7 bases and 4 bases, with 22 bases remaining between them. CDR1 and CDR2 from the germline V gene are MGHDK and SYGVNS. The CDR3 is 16 amino acids. CDR3 sequence (DNA): TGTGCCAGCATCGGTTCGAGAAAAACAGGGAGAGAGACCCAGTACTTC. This encodes CASIGSRKTGRETQYF.

The chain employs TRBV5-1 and TRBJ2-1; a weak D match, TRBD2 (5 bases). This CDR3 has 15 amino acids. V was cut by 7 bases and J by 4 bases, with 18 bases left in between. The germline gives CDR1 SGHRS, CDR2 YFSETQ. CDR3 coding DNA: TGCGCCAGCGACTATGGGAAAGGTCTATACAATGAGCAGTTCTTC. Translating it yields CASDYGKGLYNEQFF.

This chain joins TRBV7-2 and TRBJ2-3, with 13 bases that match TRBD2. The trim removed 5 bases at V and 3 bases at J, leaving 5 bases unmatched. Germline-derived CDR1 and CDR2 are SGHTA and FQGNSA. The CDR3 runs to 16 residues. The CDR3 sequence: CASSATSGRSTDTQYF. The CDR3 DNA reads as TGTGCCAGCAGCGCGACTAGCGGGAGGTCGACAGATACGCAGTATTTT.

The J gene is TRBJ2-1, the V gene TRBV4-3; 7 nucleotides match TRBD1. V was pared by 4 bases and J by 8 bases, with 8 bases of the junction left unmatched. In germline, CDR1 is LGHNA, CDR2 YSLEER. This CDR3 region has 14 residues. The CDR3 is CASSRRQGRDEQFF. As DNA, the CDR3 is TGCGCCAGCAGCCGACGACAGGGTAGGGATGAGCAGTTCTTC.

The V call is TRBV27, the J call TRBJ2-7, with 7 bases matching TRBD1. V was clipped by 6 bases and J by 1 base; unmatched bases: 12. The CDR3 sequence is 16 residues long. Germline V gene data show CDR1 as MNHEY and CDR2 as SMNVEV (reference sequence). The CDR3 sequence is CASRQTGTAFSYEQYF. The CDR3 DNA sequence: TGTGCCAGCAGGCAAACCGGGACAGCATTTTCCTACGAGCAGTACTTC.

The rearrangement links TRBV19 to TRBJ1-4, with 8 bases lining up with TRBD1. With 4 bases clipped from V and 0 bases from J, the junction kept 1 base outside the gene matches. Germline CDR1 is LNHDA and CDR2 is SQIVND (reference sequence). The CDR3 contains 15 residues. CDR3 DNA sequence: TGTGCCAGTAGTACACAGGGGGCAACTAATGAAAAACTGTTTTTT. Translating it yields CASSTQGATNEKLFF. Full variable domain (rest looked up from reference TRBV19 and TRBJ1-4): DGGITQSPKYLFRKEGQNVTLSCEQNLNHDAMYWYRQDPGQGLRLIYYSQIVNDFQKGDIAEGYSVSREKKESFPLTVTSAQKNPTAFYLCASSTQGATNEKLFFGSGTQLSVL.

The rearrangement uses TRBV15 and TRBJ2-3; 7 bases match TRBD1. The germline CDR1 and CDR2 sequences are LNHNV and YYDKDF (reference sequence). Trimming took 0 bases from V and 10 from J; bases not matched to a gene: 7. The CDR3 has 14 residues. CDR3 in amino acids: CATSRDQDRRAQYF. In DNA form, the CDR3 reads TGTGCCACCAGCAGAGATCAGGACAGGCGGGCGCAGTATTTT.

The chain employs TRBV7-8 and TRBJ2-1, with a weak D call TRBD1 (6 bases). From germline, CDR1 is SGHVS and CDR2 FQNEAQ. The CDR3 contains 13 residues. V lost 6 bases, J lost 6 bases, and 12 bases lay in between. The CDR3 region has the DNA TGTGCCAGCAGGCCTCCGACAGGCAATGAGCAGTTCTTC. Protein sequence: CASRPPTGNEQFF. Full variable domain (outside the CDR3, taken from reference TRBV7-8 and TRBJ2-1): GAGVSQSPRYKVAKRGQDVALRCDPISGHVSLFWYQQALGQGPEFLTYFQNEAQLDKSGLPSDRFFAERPEGSVSTLKIQRTQQEDSAVYLCASRPPTGNEQFFGPGTRLTVL.

CDR3 sequence reads: CASSYPGGNTIYF. In DNA, the CDR3 is TGTGCCAGCAGCTATCCTGGTGGAAACACCATATATTTT. This chain connects TRBV25-1 to TRBJ1-3; the D is unclear. CDR3 length: 13 residues. The germline V and J ends were trimmed by 6 bases and 3 bases, with 9 bases remaining between them. Per germline, CDR1 MGHDK and CDR2 SYGVNS.

The CDR3 spells CASSSSAGPNQPQHF. The CDR3 DNA sequence: TGTGCCAGCAGTTCCTCCGCAGGGCCCAATCAGCCCCAGCATTTT. V usage is TRBV28 and J usage is TRBJ1-5, with a possible D match to TRBD1 (5 bases). The CDR3 is made up of 15 amino acids. Germline values: CDR1 MDHEN, CDR2 SYDVKM. V gave up 4 bases and J gave up 3 bases, with 13 bases separating them.

V gene TRBV4-3 combines with J gene TRBJ1-1; 9 bases match TRBD1. V was pared by 3 bases and J by 5 bases, with 7 bases of the junction left unmatched. The CDR3 is 15 residues long. The germline CDR1 and CDR2 sequences are LGHNA and YSLEER. The chain's CDR3 is CASSQGQGGGTEAFF. Written as DNA, the CDR3 is TGCGCCAGCAGCCAGGGACAGGGAGGAGGTACTGAAGCTTTCTTT.

The rearrangement uses TRBV27 and TRBJ2-5; 12 positions match TRBD2. V lost 5 bases, J lost 3 bases, and 4 bases stayed unmatched. This CDR3 has 15 amino acids. Germline V lookup: CDR1 MNHEY, CDR2 SMNVEV (reference sequence). The CDR3 spells CASSTRTSGKETQYF. For the CDR3, the DNA is TGTGCCAGCAGTACACGGACTAGCGGGAAAGAGACCCAGTACTTC.

The V and J genes are TRBV5-5 and TRBJ2-1, with 7 nucleotides matching TRBD1. Trimming took 4 bases from V and 3 from J; bases not matched to a gene: 7. The CDR3 is 15 residues long. Germline V gene lookup returns CDR1 SGHKS and CDR2 YYEKEE (reference sequence). CDR3 DNA sequence: TGTGCCAGCAGCGATGGACAGGCTATCTACAATGAGCAGTTCTTC. This codes for CASSDGQAIYNEQFF. The full variable domain, its missing parts supplied by reference TRBV5-5 and TRBJ2-1, is DAGVTQSPTHLIKTRGQQVTLRCSPISGHKSVSWYQQVLGQGPQFIFQYYEKEERGRGNFPDRFSARQFPNYSSELNVNALLLGDSALYLCASSDGQAIYNEQFFGPGTRLTVL.

V and J are TRBV29-1 and TRBJ2-3; no clear D gene. Germline V gives CDR1 SQVTM, CDR2 ANQGSEA. The germline V and J ends were trimmed by 8 bases and 11 bases, with 14 bases remaining between them. The CDR3 extends over 10 amino acids. CDR3 sequence (DNA): TGCAGCACCTCCCTGAGTGAGCAGTATTTT. Translating gives CSTSLSEQYF.

Points on this clone: This sample also contains other DNA sequences that code for the same CDR3. V is TRBV7-2 and J is TRBJ2-1; D unclear. Germline lookup yields CDR1 SGHTA and CDR2 FQGNSA. The ends were cut back, 1 base at V and 0 bases at J, with 7 bases in the middle. The CDR3 sequence is 15 residues long. Written as DNA, the CDR3 is TGTGCCAGCAGCTTAGGCCTCCCCTCCTACAATGAGCAGTTCTTC. Encoded protein: CASSLGLPSYNEQFF.